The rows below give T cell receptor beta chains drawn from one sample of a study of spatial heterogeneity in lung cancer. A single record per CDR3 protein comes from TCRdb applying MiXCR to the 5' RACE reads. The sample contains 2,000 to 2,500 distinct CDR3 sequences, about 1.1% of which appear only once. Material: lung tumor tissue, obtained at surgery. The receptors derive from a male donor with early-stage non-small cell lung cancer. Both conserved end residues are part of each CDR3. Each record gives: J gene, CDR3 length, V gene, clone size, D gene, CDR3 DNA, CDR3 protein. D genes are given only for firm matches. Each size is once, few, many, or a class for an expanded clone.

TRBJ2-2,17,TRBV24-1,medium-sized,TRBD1,TGTGCCACCAGTGATTTGGGGGACAGGTTGGGCACCGGGGAGCTGTTTTTT,CATSDLGDRLGTGELFF
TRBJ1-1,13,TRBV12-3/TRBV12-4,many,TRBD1,TGTGCCAGCAGACAGGGGGCGCCTACTGAAGCTTTCTTT,CASRQGAPTEAFF
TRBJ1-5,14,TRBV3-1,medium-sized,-,TGTGCCAGCAGCCATTCAGGGGCCCGACAGCCCCAGCATTTT,CASSHSGARQPQHF
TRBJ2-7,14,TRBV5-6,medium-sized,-,TGTGCCAGCAGCTTGGTGGACGGGAACTACGAGCAGTACTTC,CASSLVDGNYEQYF
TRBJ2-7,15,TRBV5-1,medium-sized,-,TGCGCCAGCAGCCTTGCCGCGGGGGCCGCCTACGAGCAGTACTTC,CASSLAAGAAYEQYF
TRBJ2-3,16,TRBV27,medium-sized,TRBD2,TGTGCCAGCAGTTTAAGAGGGAGGGCCGGGACAGATACGCAGTATTTT,CASSLRGRAGTDTQYF
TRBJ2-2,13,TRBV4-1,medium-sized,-,TGCGCCAGCAGCCAAGAACGACGCGGGGAGCTGTTTTTT,CASSQERRGELFF
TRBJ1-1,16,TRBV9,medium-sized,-,TGTGCCAGCAGCGTAGTAGGGGGGGCAATGAACACTGAAGCTTTCTTT,CASSVVGGAMNTEAFF
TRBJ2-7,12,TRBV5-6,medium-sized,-,TGTGCCAGCAGCTTGGCCTCCTACGAGCAGTACTTC,CASSLASYEQYF
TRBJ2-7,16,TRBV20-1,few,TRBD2,TGCAGTGCTAGAGTAAGGGGTAGCGGGAGGGTCAACGAGCAGTACTTC,CSARVRGSGRVNEQYF
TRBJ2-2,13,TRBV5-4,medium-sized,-,TGTGCCAGCAGCTTGGACGCAACCGGGGAGCTGTTTTTT,CASSLDATGELFF
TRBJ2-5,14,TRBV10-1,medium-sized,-,TGCGCCAGCAGTGAGTCGAAAGGGGTCGAGACCCAGTACTTC,CASSESKGVETQYF
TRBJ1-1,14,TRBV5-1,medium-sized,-,TGCGCCAGCAGCCCGTTCACAGTGGACACTGAAGCTTTCTTT,CASSPFTVDTEAFF
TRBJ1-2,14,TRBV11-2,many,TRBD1,TGTGCCAGCAGCCCCTTAGGAGTGGACAGGATCGATACCTTC,CASSPLGVDRIDTF
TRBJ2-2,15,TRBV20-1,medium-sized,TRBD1,TGCAGTGCCTCACCGGGACAGGGGAAGGCCGGGGAGCTGTTTTTT,CSASPGQGKAGELFF
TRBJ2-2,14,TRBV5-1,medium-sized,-,TGCGCCAGCAGCTTCCGACAGAACACCGGGGAGCTGTTTTTT,CASSFRQNTGELFF
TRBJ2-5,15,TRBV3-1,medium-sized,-,TGTGCCAGCAGCCAAGAAGCTTGGGGGAAGGAGACCCAGTACTTC,CASSQEAWGKETQYF
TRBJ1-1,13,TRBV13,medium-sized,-,TGTGCCAGCAGCTTAATCAGGAACACTGAAGCTTTCTTT,CASSLIRNTEAFF
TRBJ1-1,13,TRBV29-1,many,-,TGCAGCGTTGATAGGGGGTTGAACACTGAAGCTTTCTTT,CSVDRGLNTEAFF
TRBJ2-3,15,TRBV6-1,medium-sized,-,TGTGCCAGCAGTCAGGTCGGAGACGTCACAGATACGCAGTATTTT,CASSQVGDVTDTQYF
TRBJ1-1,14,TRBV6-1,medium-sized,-,TGTGCCAGCAGTGAAACGTCCACGATCACTGAAGCTTTCTTT,CASSETSTITEAFF
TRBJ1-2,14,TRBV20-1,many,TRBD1,TGCAGTGCTAGGAAGAGACAGGGAACCTATGGCTACACCTTC,CSARKRQGTYGYTF
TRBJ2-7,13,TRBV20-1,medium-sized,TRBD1,TGCAGTGCTAGAGGGGACAGAGCTTACGAGCAGTACTTC,CSARGDRAYEQYF
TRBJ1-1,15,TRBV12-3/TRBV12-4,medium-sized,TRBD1,TGTGCCAGCAGTTCGAGGGGGCACATGAACACTGAAGCTTTCTTT,CASSSRGHMNTEAFF
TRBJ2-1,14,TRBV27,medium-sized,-,TGTGCCAGCAGTTTAGCGGGGTACTACAATGAGCAGTTCTTC,CASSLAGYYNEQFF
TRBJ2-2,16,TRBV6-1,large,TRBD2,TGTGCCAGCAGTGTCGGGACTAGCGGGAGAACCGGGGAGCTGTTTTTT,CASSVGTSGRTGELFF
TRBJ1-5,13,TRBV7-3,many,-,TGTGCCAGCAGTCCGGGAGCCAATCAGCCCCAGCATTTT,CASSPGANQPQHF
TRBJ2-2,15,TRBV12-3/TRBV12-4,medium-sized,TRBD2,TGTGCCAGCAGTTTGGTAAAGGGAGGGAGCGGGGAGCTGTTTTTT,CASSLVKGGSGELFF
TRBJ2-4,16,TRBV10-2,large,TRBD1,TGCGCCAGCAGGGGGACGACGCAGAGGGGGCAAAACATTCAGTACTTC,CASRGTTQRGQNIQYF
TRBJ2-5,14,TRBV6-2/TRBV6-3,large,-,TGTGCCAGCAGTCCCGGGACGGAGCAAGAGACCCAGTACTTC,CASSPGTEQETQYF
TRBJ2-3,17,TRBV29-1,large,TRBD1,TGCAGCGTTGAAGACCCTGAATCGGACAGGCCTACAGATACGCAGTATTTT,CSVEDPESDRPTDTQYF
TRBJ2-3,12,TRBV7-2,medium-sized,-,TGTGCCAGCAGCTTATCAGGGAGTACGCAGTATTTT,CASSLSGSTQYF
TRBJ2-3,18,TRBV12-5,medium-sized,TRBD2,TGTGCTAGTGGTTCGTCGGGAGGTGTGAGGCCTAGCACAGATACGCAGTATTTT,CASGSSGGVRPSTDTQYF
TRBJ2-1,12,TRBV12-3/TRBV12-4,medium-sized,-,TGTGCCAGCAGTCGGACTGGGAATGAGCAGTTCTTC,CASSRTGNEQFF
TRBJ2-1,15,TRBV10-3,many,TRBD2,TGTGCCATCAGCTCCGGGACTAGCGGAAACAATGAGCAGTTCTTC,CAISSGTSGNNEQFF
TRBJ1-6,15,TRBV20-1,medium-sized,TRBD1,TGCAGTGCTAGAGATCCCGGACAGGTTAATTCACCCCTCCACTTT,CSARDPGQVNSPLHF
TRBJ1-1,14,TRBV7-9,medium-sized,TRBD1,TGTGCCAGCAGCTCCGATCTTCAGGGGGCTGAAGCTTTCTTT,CASSSDLQGAEAFF
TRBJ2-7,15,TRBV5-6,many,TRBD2,TGTGCCAGCAGCTTACCGGTAGCGGGAGGGTACGAGCAGTACTTC,CASSLPVAGGYEQYF